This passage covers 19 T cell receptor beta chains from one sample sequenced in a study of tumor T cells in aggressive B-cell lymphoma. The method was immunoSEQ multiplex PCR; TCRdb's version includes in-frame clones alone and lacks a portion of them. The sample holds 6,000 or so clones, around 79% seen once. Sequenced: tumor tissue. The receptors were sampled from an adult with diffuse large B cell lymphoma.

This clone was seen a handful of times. This chain's CDR3 is CASSSGGFVRAEAFF. DNA for the CDR3: TGTGCCAGCAGTTCAGGGGGCTTTGTTCGCGCTGAAGCTTTCTTT. The chain uses TRBV6-5 and TRBJ1-1; 8 nucleotides agree with TRBD1. Germline assignment: CDR1 MNHEY and CDR2 SVGAGI. The V gene end was trimmed by 4 bases and the J gene end by 6 bases; junction bases not matched to a gene: 10. This CDR3 has 15 amino acids.

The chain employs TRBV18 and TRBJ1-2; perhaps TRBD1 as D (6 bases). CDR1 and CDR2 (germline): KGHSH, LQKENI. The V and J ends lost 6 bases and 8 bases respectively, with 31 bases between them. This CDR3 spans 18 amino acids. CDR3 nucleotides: TGTGCCAGCTCTTCCACCCCAGCGGACAGTCCTCTGGCTCTCGGCTACACCTTC. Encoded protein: CASSSTPADSPLALGYTF.

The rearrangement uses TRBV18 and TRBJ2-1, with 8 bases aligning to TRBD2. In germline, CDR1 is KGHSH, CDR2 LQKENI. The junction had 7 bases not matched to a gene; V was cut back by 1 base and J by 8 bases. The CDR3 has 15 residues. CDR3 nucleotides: TGTGCCAGCTCACCACTGCCGGGACTAGGCGATGAGCAGTTCTTC. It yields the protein CASSPLPGLGDEQFF. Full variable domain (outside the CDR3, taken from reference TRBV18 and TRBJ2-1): NAGVMQNPRHLVRRRGQEARLRCSPMKGHSHVYWYRQLPEEGLKFMVYLQKENIIDESGMPKERFSAEFPKEGPSILRIQQVVRGDSAAYFCASSPLPGLGDEQFFGPGTRLTVL.

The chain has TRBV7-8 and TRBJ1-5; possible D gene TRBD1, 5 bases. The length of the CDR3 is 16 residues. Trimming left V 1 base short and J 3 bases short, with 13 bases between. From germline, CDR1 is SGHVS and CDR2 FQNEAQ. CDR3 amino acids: CASSLEAGTFNQPQHF. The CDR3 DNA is TGTGCCAGCAGCTTAGAGGCCGGGACTTTCAATCAGCCCCAGCATTTT.

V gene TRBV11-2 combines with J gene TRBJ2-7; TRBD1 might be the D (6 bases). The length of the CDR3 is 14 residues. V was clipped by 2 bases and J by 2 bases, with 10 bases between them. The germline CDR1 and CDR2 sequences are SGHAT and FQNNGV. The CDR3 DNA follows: TGTGCCAGCAGCTTATATGACAGGACCTACGAGCAGTACTTC. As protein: CASSLYDRTYEQYF.

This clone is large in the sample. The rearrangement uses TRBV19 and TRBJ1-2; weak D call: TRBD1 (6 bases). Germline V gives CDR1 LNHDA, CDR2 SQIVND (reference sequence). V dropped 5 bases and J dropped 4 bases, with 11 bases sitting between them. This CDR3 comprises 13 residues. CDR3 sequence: CASSLRTAYGYTF. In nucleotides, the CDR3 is TGTGCCAGTAGTTTGCGGACAGCCTATGGCTACACCTTC.

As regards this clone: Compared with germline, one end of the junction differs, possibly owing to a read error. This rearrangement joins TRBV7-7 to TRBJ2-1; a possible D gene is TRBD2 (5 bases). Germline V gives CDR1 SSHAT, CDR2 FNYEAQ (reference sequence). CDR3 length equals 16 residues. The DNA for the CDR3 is TGTGCTAGCAGCTTAGGACTGCCGAGCTCCTACAATGAGCAGTTCTTC. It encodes CASSLGLPSSYNEQFF.

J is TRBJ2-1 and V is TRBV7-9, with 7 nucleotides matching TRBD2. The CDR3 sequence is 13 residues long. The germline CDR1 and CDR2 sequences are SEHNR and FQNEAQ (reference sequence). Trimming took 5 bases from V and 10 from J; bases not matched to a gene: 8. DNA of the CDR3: TGTGCCAGCAGCCCTTGGACTAGTGAAGAGCAGTTCTTC. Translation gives CASSPWTSEEQFF. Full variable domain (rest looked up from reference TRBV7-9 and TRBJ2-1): DTGVSQNPRHKITKRGQNVTFRCDPISEHNRLYWYRQTLGQGPEFLTYFQNEAQLEKSRLLSDRFSAERPKGSFSTLEIQRTEQGDSAMYLCASSPWTSEEQFFGPGTRLTVL.

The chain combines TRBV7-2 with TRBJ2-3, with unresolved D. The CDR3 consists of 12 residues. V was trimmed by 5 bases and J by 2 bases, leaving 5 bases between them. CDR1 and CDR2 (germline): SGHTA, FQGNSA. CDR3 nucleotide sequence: TGTGCCAGCAGCCCTTACACAGATACGCAGTATTTT. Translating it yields CASSPYTDTQYF.

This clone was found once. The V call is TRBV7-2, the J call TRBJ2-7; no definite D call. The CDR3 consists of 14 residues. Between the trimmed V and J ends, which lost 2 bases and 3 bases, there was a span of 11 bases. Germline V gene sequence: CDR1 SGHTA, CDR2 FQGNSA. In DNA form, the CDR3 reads TGTGCCAGCAGCTTACTTTGGAGAGACTACGAGCAGTACTTC. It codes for CASSLLWRDYEQYF.

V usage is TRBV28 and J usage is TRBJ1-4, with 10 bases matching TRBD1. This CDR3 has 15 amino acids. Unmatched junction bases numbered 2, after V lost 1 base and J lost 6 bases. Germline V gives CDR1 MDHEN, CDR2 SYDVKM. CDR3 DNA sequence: TGTGCCAGCAGTTTATTCGGACAGGGGGATGAAAAACTGTTTTTT. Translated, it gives CASSLFGQGDEKLFF.

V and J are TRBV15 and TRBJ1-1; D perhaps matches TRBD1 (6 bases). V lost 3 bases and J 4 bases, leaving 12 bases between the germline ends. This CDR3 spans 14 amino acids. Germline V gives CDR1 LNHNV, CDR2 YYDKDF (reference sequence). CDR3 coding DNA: TGTGCCACCAGCAGGCAGGGGATAGGCACTGAAGCTTTCTTT. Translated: CATSRQGIGTEAFF.

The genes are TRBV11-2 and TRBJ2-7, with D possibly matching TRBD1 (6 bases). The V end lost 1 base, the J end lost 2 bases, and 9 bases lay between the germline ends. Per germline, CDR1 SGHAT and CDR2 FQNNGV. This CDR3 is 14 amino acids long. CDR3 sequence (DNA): TGTGCCAGCAGCTTAGCGGACAGTACCTACGAGCAGTACTTC. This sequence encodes CASSLADSTYEQYF.

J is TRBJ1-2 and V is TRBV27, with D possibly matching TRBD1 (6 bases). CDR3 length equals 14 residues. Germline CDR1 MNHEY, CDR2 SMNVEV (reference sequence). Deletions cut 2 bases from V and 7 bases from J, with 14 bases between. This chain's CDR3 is CASSLGGFGSGYTF. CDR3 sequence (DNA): TGTGCCAGCAGTTTAGGGGGCTTTGGGTCTGGCTACACCTTC.

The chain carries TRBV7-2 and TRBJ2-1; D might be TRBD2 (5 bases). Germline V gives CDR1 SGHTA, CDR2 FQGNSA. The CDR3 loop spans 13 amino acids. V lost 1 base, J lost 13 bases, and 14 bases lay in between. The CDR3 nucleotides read TGTGCCAGCAGCTTAGGGGCACTAGTTGAACAGTTCTTC. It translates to CASSLGALVEQFF.

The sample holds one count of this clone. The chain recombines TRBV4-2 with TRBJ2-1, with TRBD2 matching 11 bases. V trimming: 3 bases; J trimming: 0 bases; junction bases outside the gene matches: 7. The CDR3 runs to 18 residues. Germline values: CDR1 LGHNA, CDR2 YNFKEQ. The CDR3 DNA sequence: TGTGCCAGCAGCCAGGACTCTAGCGGGAGGTACTCCTACAATGAGCAGTTCTTC. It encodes CASSQDSSGRYSYNEQFF.

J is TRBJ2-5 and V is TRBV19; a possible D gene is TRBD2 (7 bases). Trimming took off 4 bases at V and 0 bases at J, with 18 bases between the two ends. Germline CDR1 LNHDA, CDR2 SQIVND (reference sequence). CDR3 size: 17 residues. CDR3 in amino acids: CASSRVGGRGYQETQYF. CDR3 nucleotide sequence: TGTGCCAGTAGTAGAGTTGGGGGGAGGGGGTACCAAGAGACCCAGTACTTC. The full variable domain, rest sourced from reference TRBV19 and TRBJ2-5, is DGGITQSPKYLFRKEGQNVTLSCEQNLNHDAMYWYRQDPGQGLRLIYYSQIVNDFQKGDIAEGYSVSREKKESFPLTVTSAQKNPTAFYLCASSRVGGRGYQETQYFGPGTRLLVL.

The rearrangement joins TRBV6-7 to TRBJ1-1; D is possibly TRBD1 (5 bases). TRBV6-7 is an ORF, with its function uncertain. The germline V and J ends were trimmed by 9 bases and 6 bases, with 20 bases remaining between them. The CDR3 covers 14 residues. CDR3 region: CASPNTGGGPEAFF. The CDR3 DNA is TGTGCCAGTCCAAACACGGGGGGGGGACCTGAAGCTTTCTTT.

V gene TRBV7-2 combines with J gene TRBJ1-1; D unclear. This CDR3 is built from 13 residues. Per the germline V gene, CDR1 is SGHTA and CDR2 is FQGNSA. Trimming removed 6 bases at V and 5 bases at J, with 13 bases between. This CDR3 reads CASRPGVKTEAFF. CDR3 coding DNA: TGTGCCAGCAGGCCCGGGGTTAAAACTGAAGCTTTCTTT.